The entry below gives a single TCR beta chain sequence along with its context. The data stem from a study of preoperative IRX-2 immunotherapy in early breast cancer. Trimming stripped 6 bases from V and 1 base from J, with 10 bases between. There are 15 residues in the CDR3. The germline gives CDR1 SNHLY, CDR2 FYNNEI. This table comes from immunoSEQ multiplex PCR, and its TCRdb copy is limited to in-frame clones, with some not included. The data contain about 23,000 clones, 80% to 90% of them singletons. Stated treatment: preoperative locoregional IRX-2 cytokine immunotherapy. The sequences come from tumor tissue, collected after IRX-2 immunotherapy. The receptor was derived from a human donor with breast cancer. The V gene is TRBV2, the J gene TRBJ1-6; D might be TRBD1 (5 bases). For the CDR3, the DNA is TGTGCCAGCAGGGGGGTTGAGTCCTATAATTCACCCCTCCACTTT. This translates into CASRGVESYNSPLHF.